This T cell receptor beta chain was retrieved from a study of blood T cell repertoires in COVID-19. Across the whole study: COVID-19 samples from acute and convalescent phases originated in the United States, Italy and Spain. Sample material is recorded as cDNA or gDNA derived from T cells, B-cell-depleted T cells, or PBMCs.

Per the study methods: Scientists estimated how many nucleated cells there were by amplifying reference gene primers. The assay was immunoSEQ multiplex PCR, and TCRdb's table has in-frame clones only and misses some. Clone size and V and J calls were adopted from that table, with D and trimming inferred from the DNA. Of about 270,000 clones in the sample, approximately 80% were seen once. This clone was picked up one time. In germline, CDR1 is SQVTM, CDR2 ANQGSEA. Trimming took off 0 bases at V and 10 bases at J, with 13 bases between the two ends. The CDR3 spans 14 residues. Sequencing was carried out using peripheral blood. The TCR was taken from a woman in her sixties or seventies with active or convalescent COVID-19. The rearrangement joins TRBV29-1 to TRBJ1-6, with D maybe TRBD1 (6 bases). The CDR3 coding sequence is TGCAGCGTTGAAGATAGGAACAGGGACTCACCCCTCCACTTT. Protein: CSVEDRNRDSPLHF. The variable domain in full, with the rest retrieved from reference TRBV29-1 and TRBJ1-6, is SAVISQKPSRDICQRGTSLTIQCQVDSQVTMMFWYRQQPGQSLTLIATANQGSEATYESGFVIDKFPISRPNLTFSTLTVSNMSPEDSSIYLCSVEDRNRDSPLHFGNGTRLTVT.